The 21 T cell receptor beta chains below were found in one sample sequenced in a study of T cell responses to AZD1222 COVID-19 vaccine (dated by TCRdb to about 2021). Explained via the paper, the time point label denotes: baseline before first vaccination. Library preparation employed the immunoSEQ multiplex PCR assay. The clones in this table, taken by TCRdb from immuneACCESS, are in-frame only. Not every clone is retained; where verified, under half of the shortfall comes from an unresolved V gene, and the cause of the rest is unknown. A total of 150,000 or so clones appear in this sample, roughly nine tenths of them only once. The ten biggest clones cover under 1.5% of the sample. This specimen consisted of peripheral blood, obtained on day 0 of AZD1222 vaccination. The receptors originated from an adult in good health.

This clone was seen more than once but under ten times. This sequence joins TRBV12-3 or TRBV12-4 and TRBJ1-2; D may be TRBD1 (5 bases). With 8 bases removed from V and 4 bases from J, the gap between germline ends came to 11 bases. The CDR3 is 12 residues long. The CDR3 loop is CASLGQFYGYTF. Written as DNA, the CDR3 is TGTGCCAGCTTGGGGCAGTTCTATGGCTACACCTTC.

The chain recombines TRBV7-2 with TRBJ1-2, with a possible D match to TRBD1 (6 bases). Germline-derived CDR1 and CDR2 are SGHTA and FQGNSA. The V end was cut by 5 bases, the J end by 4 bases, with 20 bases between. There are 16 residues in the CDR3. DNA of the CDR3: TGTGCCAGCAGCCCCGCCGGTTTAACAGGGCTCTATGGCTACACCTTC. Its translation is CASSPAGLTGLYGYTF. The full variable domain, with the rest looked up from reference TRBV7-2 and TRBJ1-2, is GAGVSQSPSNKVTEKGKDVELRCDPISGHTALYWYRQSLGQGLEFLIYFQGNSAPDKSGLPSDRFSAERTGGSVSTLTIQRTQQEDSAVYLCASSPAGLTGLYGYTFGSGTRLTVV.

This chain links TRBV6-2 or TRBV6-3 with TRBJ2-1; 10 bases match TRBD2. Trimming cost V 2 bases and J 3 bases; bases outside gene matches: 13. CDR3 length: 19 residues. Germline lookup yields CDR1 MNHEY and CDR2 SVGEGT. The CDR3 is CASSYHPGTSVFIYNEQFF. CDR3 in DNA: TGTGCCAGCAGTTACCATCCCGGGACTAGCGTCTTTATCTACAATGAGCAGTTCTTC.

V and J are TRBV13 and TRBJ2-3; 7 bases fit TRBD1. V gave up 6 bases and J gave up 1 base; unmatched junction bases: 10. The length of the CDR3 is 16 residues. Germline V gene sequence: CDR1 PRHDT, CDR2 FYEKMQ (reference sequence). CDR3 protein: CASRFMGQLRTDTQYF. The CDR3, as DNA: TGTGCCAGCAGGTTTATGGGACAGTTACGCACAGATACGCAGTATTTT. The full variable domain, rest sourced from reference TRBV13 and TRBJ2-3, is AAGVIQSPRHLIKEKRETATLKCYPIPRHDTVYWYQQGPGQDPQFLISFYEKMQSDKGSIPDRFSAQQFSDYHSELNMSSLELGDSALYFCASRFMGQLRTDTQYFGPGTRLTVL.

This chain connects TRBV5-3 to TRBJ2-1; D tentatively fits TRBD1 or TRBD2 (6 bases each). TRBV5-3 is marked as an open reading frame, function uncertain. CDR3 length equals 13 residues. Trimming took 7 bases from V and 5 from J, leaving 13 bases between them. Here the CDR3 reads CARGLGGNNEQFF. The CDR3 DNA follows: TGTGCCAGAGGGCTGGGGGGCAACAATGAGCAGTTCTTC.

This clone was observed a handful of times. The chain recombines TRBV28 with TRBJ1-5, with D hard to call. The CDR3 covers 11 residues. The germline V gene has CDR1 MDHEN and CDR2 SYDVKM. Trimming shortened V by 2 bases and J by 6 bases, and 2 bases separated the two germline ends. CDR3 sequence: CASSLGQPQHF. CDR3 bases: TGTGCCAGCAGTTTAGGTCAGCCCCAGCATTTT.

Only one count was recorded for this clone. The V call is TRBV27, the J call TRBJ1-3, with D possibly TRBD1 on 6 matching bases. CDR1 MNHEY and CDR2 SMNVEV come from the germline V gene (reference sequence). This CDR3 has 16 amino acids. Trimming removed 5 bases from V and 5 bases from J, with 19 bases in between. The CDR3 sequence is CASSPWVTGSRNTIYF. CDR3 in DNA: TGTGCCAGCAGTCCCTGGGTGACAGGATCTAGAAACACCATATATTTT.

V and J are TRBV7-2 and TRBJ1-2, with 8 bases that match TRBD1. The CDR3 length is 17 residues. V was pared by 6 bases and J by 4 bases, with 16 bases of the junction left unmatched. From germline, CDR1 is SGHTA and CDR2 FQGNSA. The CDR3 is CASSSTAGQGLGYGYTF. CDR3 sequence (DNA): TGTGCCAGCAGTTCGACCGCCGGACAGGGATTGGGCTATGGCTACACCTTC.

The chain uses TRBV4-3 and TRBJ2-7, with D possibly matching TRBD2 (6 bases). There are 14 residues in the CDR3. Trimming removed 4 bases from V and 2 bases from J, with 12 bases in between. CDR1 and CDR2 from the germline V gene are LGHNA and YSLEER. CDR3 in amino acids: CASSPGTGAYEQYF. The DNA of the CDR3 is TGCGCCAGCAGCCCAGGGACGGGGGCCTACGAGCAGTACTTC.

The CDR3 nucleotides are TGTGCCAGCAGTGAGGGAACGGGGGCGAGGTACGAGCAGTACTTC. Its translation is CASSEGTGARYEQYF. V usage is TRBV6-1 and J usage is TRBJ2-7; perhaps D is TRBD1 or TRBD2 (6 bases each). The CDR3 runs 15 residues. Per germline, CDR1 MNHNS and CDR2 SASEGT. V lost 3 bases, J lost 4 bases, and 16 bases lay in between.

The chain has TRBV13 and TRBJ2-7; D is unclear. Germline lookup yields CDR1 PRHDT and CDR2 FYEKMQ (reference sequence). The CDR3 is 12 amino acids. V was shortened by 2 bases and J by 3 bases, with 5 bases between the two germline ends. The CDR3 bases are TGTGCCAGCAGCTTATCGGACTACGAGCAGTACTTC. Translating gives CASSLSDYEQYF. Using reference TRBV13 and TRBJ2-7 for the parts outside the CDR3, the full variable domain is AAGVIQSPRHLIKEKRETATLKCYPIPRHDTVYWYQQGPGQDPQFLISFYEKMQSDKGSIPDRFSAQQFSDYHSELNMSSLELGDSALYFCASSLSDYEQYFGPGTRLTVT.

This chain links TRBV7-9 with TRBJ1-5, with 8 bases fitting TRBD1. Germline lookup yields CDR1 SEHNR and CDR2 FQNEAQ (reference sequence). The ends lost 5 bases at V and 4 bases at J; junction bases unmatched: 4. The CDR3 runs 14 residues. The CDR3 sequence: CASSQDRGNQPQHF. The CDR3 DNA reads as TGTGCCAGCAGCCAAGACAGGGGTAATCAGCCCCAGCATTTT.

The gene calls are TRBV14 and TRBJ1-2, with D unclear. The CDR3 loop spans 14 amino acids. V lost 1 base and J 6 bases, leaving 12 bases between the germline ends. The germline V gene has CDR1 SGHDN and CDR2 FVKESK. The CDR3 region has the DNA TGTGCCAGCAGCCAAGTTACCTCCCCCCATGGCTACACCTTC. It codes for CASSQVTSPHGYTF.

The rearrangement links TRBV19 to TRBJ1-2; maybe TRBD1 (6 bases). The CDR3 extends over 13 amino acids. V lost 8 bases and J 1 base, leaving 11 bases between the germline ends. The germline V gene has CDR1 LNHDA and CDR2 SQIVND (reference sequence). CDR3 protein: CASATRGNYGYTF. For the CDR3, the DNA is TGTGCCAGTGCAACCAGGGGTAACTATGGCTACACCTTC.

The V call is TRBV28, the J call TRBJ1-3; no clear D gene. From germline, CDR1 is MDHEN and CDR2 SYDVKM. Trimming pared 8 bases from V and 0 bases from J, leaving 20 bases between. The CDR3 contains 17 residues. CDR3 bases: TGTGCCAGCGGACGGGGTCAGCGATCCACCTCTGGAAACACCATATATTTT. Translated, it gives CASGRGQRSTSGNTIYF.

The V call is TRBV5-4, the J call TRBJ2-1; a weak D match, TRBD2 (6 bases). The germline V gene has CDR1 SGHNT and CDR2 YYREEE (reference sequence). V lost 5 bases and J lost 3, with 18 bases in between. The CDR3 totals 16 residues. CDR3 in DNA: TGTGCCAGCAGTGGAGGGGCTGAACCGATCTACAATGAGCAGTTCTTC. It yields the protein CASSGGAEPIYNEQFF.

The V gene is TRBV4-2, the J gene TRBJ1-5; D is ambiguous. The V end lost 0 bases, the J end lost 5 bases, and 11 bases lay between the germline ends. The V gene's germline CDR1 is LGHNA and CDR2 YNFKEQ. This CDR3 is built from 15 residues. This CDR3 is CASSQDARGYQPQHF. The CDR3 DNA reads as TGTGCCAGCAGCCAAGATGCCCGCGGGTATCAGCCCCAGCATTTT.

This chain uses TRBV28 with TRBJ2-3; the D gene is possibly TRBD1 (5 bases). This CDR3 is built from 15 residues. Germline V CDR1 and CDR2: MDHEN, SYDVKM. V gave up 2 bases and J gave up 2 bases, with 11 bases separating them. DNA of the CDR3: TGTGCCAGCAGTTTAGGTCAGGGTTCCACAGATACGCAGTATTTT. It yields the protein CASSLGQGSTDTQYF. Combining the CDR3 with reference TRBV28 and TRBJ2-3 gives the whole variable domain DVKVTQSSRYLVKRTGEKVFLECVQDMDHENMFWYRQDPGLGLRLIYFSYDVKMKEKGDIPEGYSVSREKKERFSLILESASTNQTSMYLCASSLGQGSTDTQYFGPGTRLTVL.

The chain joins TRBV7-2 to TRBJ1-5; D is unclear. V lost 2 bases and J lost 2, with 7 bases in between. There are 14 residues in the CDR3. CDR1 is SGHTA, CDR2 FQGNSA, per germline. The CDR3 reads CASSLIQGNQPQHF. CDR3 bases: TGTGCCAGCAGCTTAATTCAGGGCAATCAGCCCCAGCATTTT.

The J gene is TRBJ2-5, the V gene TRBV19; possibly TRBD1 or TRBD2 for D (6 bases each). Per the germline V gene, CDR1 is LNHDA and CDR2 is SQIVND (reference sequence). The CDR3 extends over 15 amino acids. Deletions cut 6 bases from V and 1 base from J, with 15 bases between. CDR3 bases: TGTGCCAGTAGCCCAGACAGGAGGGCCCAAGAGACCCAGTACTTC. Residues: CASSPDRRAQETQYF. Drawing the rest from reference TRBV19 and TRBJ2-5, the complete variable domain is DGGITQSPKYLFRKEGQNVTLSCEQNLNHDAMYWYRQDPGQGLRLIYYSQIVNDFQKGDIAEGYSVSREKKESFPLTVTSAQKNPTAFYLCASSPDRRAQETQYFGPGTRLLVL.

The chain is built from TRBV10-3 and TRBJ1-1; 7 positions agree with TRBD1. The CDR3 length is 13 residues. Losses at the gene ends were 4 bases for V and 4 bases for J; bases not matched to a gene: 3. Germline V CDR1 and CDR2: ENHRY, SYGVKD. The chain's CDR3 is CAISAGQVTEAFF. For the CDR3, the DNA is TGTGCCATCAGTGCAGGACAGGTCACTGAAGCTTTCTTT.